A selection of T cell receptor beta chains follows, all from one sample in a study of beta chain features in type 1 diabetes. Sequencing used immunoSEQ multiplex PCR; TCRdb keeps in-frame clones, though not all of them. The repertoire holds about 230,000 clones, with around 16% as singletons. Material: naive CD4+ T cells from blood. These receptors came from a young man with type 1 diabetes. The CDR3 runs from the conserved cysteine through the conserved F or W. D genes are given only for firm matches. Clone sizes are given selectively: once, few, many, or a class where the clone is expanded.

TRBJ2-3 TRBV29-1 TRBD2 few CSVGGLAATDTQYF TGCAGCGTTGGGGGACTAGCGGCCACAGATACGCAGTATTTT
TRBJ2-7 TRBV27 NA NA CASSPVPGDEQYF TGTGCCAGCAGTCCCGTGCCGGGGGACGAGCAGTACTTC
TRBJ2-5 TRBV18 NA NA CASSPSASPQETQYF TGTGCCAGCTCACCATCGGCTAGCCCACAAGAGACCCAGTACTTC
TRBJ2-5 TRBV7-9 NA few CASSLIGQETQYF TGTGCCAGCAGCTTAATCGGCCAAGAGACCCAGTACTTC
TRBJ2-3 TRBV27 NA once CASSLKTAFTDTQYF TGTGCCAGCAGTTTAAAGACAGCCTTCACAGATACGCAGTATTTT
TRBJ2-4 TRBV10-3 TRBD2 few CAISDGRVAKNIQYF TGTGCCATCAGTGACGGGAGGGTAGCCAAAAACATTCAGTACTTC
TRBJ2-7 TRBV19 TRBD2 NA CASSIGLAGAAYEQYF TGTGCCAGTAGTATAGGACTAGCGGGAGCAGCCTACGAGCAGTACTTC
TRBJ2-7 TRBV4-1 TRBD1 NA CASSQPGTGGQQYF TGCGCCAGCAGCCAACCCGGGACAGGGGGACAGCAGTACTTC
TRBJ2-7 TRBV7-2 NA NA CASSSERSSYEQYF TGTGCCAGCAGCTCAGAGCGGAGCTCCTACGAGCAGTACTTC
TRBJ2-5 TRBV14 NA few CASSQSETQYF TGTGCCAGCAGCCAATCGGAGACCCAGTACTTC
TRBJ1-4 TRBV29-1 NA few CSASGIYNEKLFF TGCAGCGCTTCCGGGATTTATAATGAAAAACTGTTTTTT
TRBJ2-7 TRBV5-1 NA few CASSSNSYEQYF TGCGCCAGCAGCTCAAACTCCTACGAGCAGTACTTC
TRBJ2-3 TRBV19 NA few CASKNKGGGDTQYF TGTGCCAGTAAGAATAAGGGAGGCGGAGATACGCAGTATTTT
TRBJ2-6 TRBV27 NA NA CASSSPRNSGANVLTF TGTGCCAGCAGTTCCCCGCGGAACTCTGGGGCCAACGTCCTGACTTTC
TRBJ2-7 TRBV7-2 NA few CASSSGLVYEQYF TGTGCCAGCAGCTCGGGACTCGTCTACGAGCAGTACTTC
TRBJ2-3 TRBV15 NA NA CATSREARVWDTQYF TGTGCCACCAGCAGAGAGGCCAGGGTGTGGGATACGCAGTATTTT
TRBJ1-2 TRBV7-9 NA NA CASSSRSEGYGYTF TGTGCCAGCAGCTCCAGGAGTGAGGGATATGGCTACACCTTC
TRBJ2-3 TRBV6-5 NA NA CASSYSPLDTDTQYF TGTGCCAGCAGTTACTCTCCACTAGATACAGATACGCAGTATTTT
TRBJ2-5 TRBV7-2 NA once CASSRGETQYF TGTGCCAGCAGCCGAGGGGAGACCCAGTACTTC
TRBJ2-7 TRBV7-2 NA few CASSLINEQYF TGTGCCAGCAGCTTAATAAACGAGCAGTACTTC
TRBJ2-1 TRBV7-8 NA few CASSPPGQTLTYNEQFF TGTGCCAGCAGCCCTCCCGGACAGACCCTAACGTACAATGAGCAGTTCTTC
TRBJ2-1 TRBV7-9 NA NA CASSLGQNNEQFF TGTGCCAGCAGCTTAGGACAGAACAATGAGCAGTTCTTC
TRBJ2-1 TRBV5-1 NA few CASSLVSYNEQFF TGCGCCAGCAGCTTGGTATCCTACAATGAGCAGTTCTTC
TRBJ2-2 TRBV28 NA few CASSLATLNTGELFF TGTGCCAGCAGTCTTGCCACACTGAACACCGGGGAGCTGTTTTTT
TRBJ2-7 TRBV20-1 NA NA CSARRGEQYF TGCAGTGCCAGAAGAGGGGAGCAGTACTTC
TRBJ2-6 TRBV4-2 TRBD1 few CASSQEGQGARGANVLTF TGTGCCAGCAGCCAAGAGGGACAGGGGGCTCGAGGGGCCAACGTCCTGACTTTC
TRBJ1-1 TRBV28 NA NA CASNGEAFF TGTGCCAGCAACGGTGAAGCTTTCTTT
TRBJ2-1 TRBV28 NA NA CASSFEGGPSFF TGTGCCAGCAGTTTCGAAGGAGGGCCCAGTTTCTTC
TRBJ2-1 TRBV4-2 NA few CASSQAVGSSYNEQFF TGTGCCAGCAGCCAAGCTGTTGGCAGCTCCTACAATGAGCAGTTCTTC
TRBJ2-2 TRBV27 NA NA CASSPQEAGELFF TGTGCCAGCAGTCCACAGGAGGCCGGGGAGCTGTTTTTT
TRBJ2-1 TRBV21-1 NA few CASKVNEQFF TGTGCCAGCAAAGTGAATGAGCAGTTCTTC
TRBJ1-3 TRBV30 NA few CAWSVGGDGNTIYF TGTGCCTGGAGTGTAGGGGGAGATGGAAACACCATATATTTT
TRBJ2-7 TRBV11-1 TRBD2 NA CASSRGLAGSYEQYF TGTGCCAGCAGCCGAGGACTAGCGGGATCCTACGAGCAGTACTTC
TRBJ1-5 TRBV5-6 TRBD1 few CATRTGSVQPQHF TGTGCCACCCGGACAGGGTCGGTTCAGCCCCAGCATTTT
TRBJ2-7 TRBV15 NA few CATSRGTGNYEQYF TGTGCCACCAGCAGAGGCACGGGGAACTACGAGCAGTACTTC
TRBJ1-1 TRBV4-3 TRBD1 NA CASSRGTGTNTEAFF TGCGCCAGCAGCCGAGGGACAGGGACAAACACTGAAGCTTTCTTT
TRBJ2-1 TRBV29-1 NA few CSVLRTTYNEQFF TGCAGCGTTCTACGGACCACCTACAATGAGCAGTTCTTC
TRBJ2-7 TRBV6-5 TRBD1 few CASSPTGTGSYEQYF TGTGCCAGCAGTCCTACCGGGACAGGGTCCTACGAGCAGTACTTC
TRBJ2-6 TRBV5-1 NA NA CASSLTFSGANVLTF TGCGCCAGCAGCTTGACCTTCTCTGGGGCCAACGTCCTGACTTTC
TRBJ2-6 TRBV5-1 NA NA CASSSGTVSSGANVLTF TGCGCCAGCAGCTCCGGGACGGTGAGCTCTGGGGCCAACGTCCTGACTTTC
TRBJ2-1 TRBV19 NA NA CASSGDVNEQFF TGTGCCAGTAGTGGGGACGTGAATGAGCAGTTCTTC
TRBJ1-5 TRBV9 NA NA CASSVDWDQPQHF TGTGCCAGCAGCGTAGACTGGGATCAGCCCCAGCATTTT
TRBJ2-5 TRBV4-3 TRBD2 few CASSQVLTSGALQYF TGCGCCAGCAGCCAAGTCTTAACTAGCGGGGCCCTCCAGTACTTC
TRBJ2-5 TRBV4-1 NA NA CASSQVNVASETQYF TGCGCCAGCAGCCAAGTAAACGTAGCGTCGGAGACCCAGTACTTC
TRBJ2-1 TRBV27 TRBD2 few CASTPPGRGANEQFF TGTGCCAGCACCCCTCCCGGGAGGGGGGCCAATGAGCAGTTCTTC